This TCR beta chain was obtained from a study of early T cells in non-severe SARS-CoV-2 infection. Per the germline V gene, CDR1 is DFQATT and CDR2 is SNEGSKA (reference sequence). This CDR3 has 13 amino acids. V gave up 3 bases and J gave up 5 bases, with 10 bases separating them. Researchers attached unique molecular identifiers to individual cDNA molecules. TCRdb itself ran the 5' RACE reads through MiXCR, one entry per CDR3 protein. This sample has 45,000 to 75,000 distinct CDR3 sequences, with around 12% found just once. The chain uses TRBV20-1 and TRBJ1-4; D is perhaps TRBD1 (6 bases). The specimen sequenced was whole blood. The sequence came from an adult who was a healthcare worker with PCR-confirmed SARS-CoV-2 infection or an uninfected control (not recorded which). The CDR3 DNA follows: TGCAGTGCTAGGGGGACACCGAATGAAAAACTGTTTTTT. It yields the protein CSARGTPNEKLFF.